This T cell receptor (beta chain) was profiled in a study of T cell repertoires in cytomegalovirus infection. Study-wide background: Public TCR beta signature analysis indicated the presence of both CMV infection and matching HLA type.

One entry per CDR3 protein results from TCRdb running MiXCR on the reads. The profile covers 200,000 to 250,000 distinct CDR3 sequences, with roughly 20% appearing a single time and about 20% taken by the ten largest. In its sample, this clonotype was seen many times. This CDR3 spans 15 amino acids. Germline values: CDR1 SGHVS, CDR2 FNYEAQ. Trimming took 6 bases from V and 5 from J, leaving 18 bases between them. The J gene is TRBJ2-3, the V gene TRBV7-6; either TRBD1 or TRBD2 may supply D (6 bases each). Material: CD8+ T cells from PBMCs. This sequence originates from a human donor in good health (CMV status not recorded). Some clones in this sample may be carry-over from other donors' samples. CDR3 sequence (DNA): TGTGCCAGCAGTCTCGGAGGAGGGGGAGGAGATACGCAGTATTTT. Protein product: CASSLGGGGGDTQYF.